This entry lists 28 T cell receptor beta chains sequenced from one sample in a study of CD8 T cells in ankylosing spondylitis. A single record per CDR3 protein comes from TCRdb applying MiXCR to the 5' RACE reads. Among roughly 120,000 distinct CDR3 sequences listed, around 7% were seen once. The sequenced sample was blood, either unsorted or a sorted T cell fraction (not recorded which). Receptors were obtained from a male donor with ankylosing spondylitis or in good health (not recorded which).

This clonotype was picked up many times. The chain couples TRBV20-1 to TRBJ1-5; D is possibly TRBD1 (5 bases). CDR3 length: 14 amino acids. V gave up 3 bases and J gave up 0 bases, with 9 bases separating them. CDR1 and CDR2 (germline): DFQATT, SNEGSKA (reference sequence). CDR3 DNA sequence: TGCAGTGCTAGCACAGGAGTTAGCAATCAGCCCCAGCATTTT. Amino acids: CSASTGVSNQPQHF.

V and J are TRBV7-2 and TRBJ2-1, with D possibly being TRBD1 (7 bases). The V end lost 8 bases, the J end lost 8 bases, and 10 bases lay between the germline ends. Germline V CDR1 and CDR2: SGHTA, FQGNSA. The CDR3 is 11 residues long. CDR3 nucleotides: TGTGCCAGCGGCAGGGGGGATGAGCAGTTCTTC. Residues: CASGRGDEQFF.

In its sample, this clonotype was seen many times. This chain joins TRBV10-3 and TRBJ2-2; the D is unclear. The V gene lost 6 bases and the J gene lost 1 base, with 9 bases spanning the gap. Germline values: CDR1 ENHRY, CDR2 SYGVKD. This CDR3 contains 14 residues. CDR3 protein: CAISAGENTGELFF. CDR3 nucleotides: TGTGCCATCAGCGCCGGAGAGAACACCGGGGAGCTGTTTTTT.

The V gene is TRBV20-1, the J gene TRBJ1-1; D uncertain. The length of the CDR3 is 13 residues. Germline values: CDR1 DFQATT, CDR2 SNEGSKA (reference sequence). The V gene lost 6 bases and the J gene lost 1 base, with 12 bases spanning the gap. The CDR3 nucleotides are TGCAGTGCCCCTATAAATCCGAACACTGAAGCTTTCTTT. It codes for CSAPINPNTEAFF.

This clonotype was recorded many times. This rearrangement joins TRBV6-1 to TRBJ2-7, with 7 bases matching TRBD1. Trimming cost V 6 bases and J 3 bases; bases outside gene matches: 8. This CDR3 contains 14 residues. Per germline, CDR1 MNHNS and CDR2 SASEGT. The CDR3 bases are TGTGCCAGCAGGGGTGGGACAGCCAGCTACGAGCAGTACTTC. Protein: CASRGGTASYEQYF.

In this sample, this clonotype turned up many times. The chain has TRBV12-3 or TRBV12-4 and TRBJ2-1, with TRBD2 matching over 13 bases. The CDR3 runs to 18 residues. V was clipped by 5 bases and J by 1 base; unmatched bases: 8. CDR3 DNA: TGTGCCAGCAGTCCCGGGACTAGCGGGGCACCGTCCTACAATGAGCAGTTCTTC. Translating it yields CASSPGTSGAPSYNEQFF.

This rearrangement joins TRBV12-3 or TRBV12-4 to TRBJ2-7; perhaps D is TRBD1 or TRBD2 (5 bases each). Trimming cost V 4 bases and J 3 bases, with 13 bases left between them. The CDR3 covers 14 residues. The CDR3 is CASSSSKRGYEQYF. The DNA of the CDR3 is TGTGCCAGCAGTTCATCAAAGAGGGGCTACGAGCAGTACTTC.

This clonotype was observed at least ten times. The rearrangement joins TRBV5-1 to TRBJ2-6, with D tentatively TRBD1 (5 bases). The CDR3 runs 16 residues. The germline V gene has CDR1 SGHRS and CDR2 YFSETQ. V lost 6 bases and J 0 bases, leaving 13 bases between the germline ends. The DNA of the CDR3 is TGCGCCAGCATGGTACAGGTTGCCTCTGGGGCCAACGTCCTGACTTTC. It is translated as CASMVQVASGANVLTF.

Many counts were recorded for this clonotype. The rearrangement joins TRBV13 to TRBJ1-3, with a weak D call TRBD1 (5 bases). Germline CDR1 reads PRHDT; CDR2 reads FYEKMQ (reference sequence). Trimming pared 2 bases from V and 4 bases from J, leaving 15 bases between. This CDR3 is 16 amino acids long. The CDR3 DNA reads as TGTGCCAGCAGCTTAAAAGACAGCCGAGTCGGAAACACCATATATTTT. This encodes CASSLKDSRVGNTIYF.

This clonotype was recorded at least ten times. Here the CDR3 DNA reads TGTGCCAGCAGCGTTGGGACAGGGGGATCCACAGATACGCAGTATTTT. Translating it yields CASSVGTGGSTDTQYF. The chain carries TRBV9 and TRBJ2-3; 11 bases agree with TRBD1. Germline CDR1 SGDLS, CDR2 YYNGEE. This CDR3 comprises 16 residues. Losses at the gene ends were 2 bases for V and 2 bases for J; bases not matched to a gene: 4.

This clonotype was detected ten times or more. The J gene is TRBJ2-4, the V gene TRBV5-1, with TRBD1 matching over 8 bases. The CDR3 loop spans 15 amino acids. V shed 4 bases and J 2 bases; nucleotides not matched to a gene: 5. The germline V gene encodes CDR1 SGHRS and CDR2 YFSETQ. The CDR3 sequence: CASSPGTGSKNIQYF. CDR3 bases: TGCGCCAGCAGCCCAGGGACAGGTTCCAAAAACATTCAGTACTTC.

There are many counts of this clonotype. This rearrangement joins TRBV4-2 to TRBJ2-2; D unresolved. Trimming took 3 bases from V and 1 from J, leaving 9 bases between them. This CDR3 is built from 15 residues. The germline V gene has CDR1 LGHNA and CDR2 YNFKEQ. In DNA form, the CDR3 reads TGTGCCAGCAGCCACCCCGGAAAGAACACCGGGGAGCTGTTTTTT. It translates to CASSHPGKNTGELFF.

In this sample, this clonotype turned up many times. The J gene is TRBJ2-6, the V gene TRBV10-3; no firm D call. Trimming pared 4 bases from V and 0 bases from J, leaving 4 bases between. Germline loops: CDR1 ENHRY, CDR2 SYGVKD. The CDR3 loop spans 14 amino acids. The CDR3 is CAISGSSGANVLTF. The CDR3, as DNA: TGTGCCATCAGTGGGAGCTCTGGGGCCAACGTCCTGACTTTC.

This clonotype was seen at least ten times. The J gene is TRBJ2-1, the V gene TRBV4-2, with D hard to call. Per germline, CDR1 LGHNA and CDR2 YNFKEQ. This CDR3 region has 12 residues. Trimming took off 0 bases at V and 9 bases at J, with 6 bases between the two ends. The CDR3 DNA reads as TGTGCCAGCAGCCAAGATACCGCTGAGCAGTTCTTC. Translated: CASSQDTAEQFF.

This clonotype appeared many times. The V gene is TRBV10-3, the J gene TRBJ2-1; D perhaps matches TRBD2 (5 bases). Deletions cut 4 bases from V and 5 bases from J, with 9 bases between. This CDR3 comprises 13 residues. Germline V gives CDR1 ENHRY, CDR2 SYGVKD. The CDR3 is CAISGTADNEQFF. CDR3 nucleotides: TGTGCCATCAGTGGGACTGCCGACAATGAGCAGTTCTTC.

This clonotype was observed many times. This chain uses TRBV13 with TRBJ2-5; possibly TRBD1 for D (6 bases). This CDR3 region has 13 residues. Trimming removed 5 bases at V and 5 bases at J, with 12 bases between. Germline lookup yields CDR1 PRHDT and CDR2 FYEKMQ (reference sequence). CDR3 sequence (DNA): TGTGCCAGCAGCCTACAGGGAAACGAGACCCAGTACTTC. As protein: CASSLQGNETQYF.

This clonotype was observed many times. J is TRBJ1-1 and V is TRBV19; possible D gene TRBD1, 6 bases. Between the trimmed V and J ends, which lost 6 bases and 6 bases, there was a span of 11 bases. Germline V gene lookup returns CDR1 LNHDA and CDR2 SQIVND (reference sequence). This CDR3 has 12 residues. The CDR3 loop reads CASSTGKAEAFF. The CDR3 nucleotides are TGTGCCAGTAGCACAGGGAAGGCTGAAGCTTTCTTT.

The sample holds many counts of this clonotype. The CDR3 region is CAISAGPNTEAFF. The CDR3 bases are TGTGCCATCAGTGCCGGGCCGAACACTGAAGCTTTCTTT. The V call is TRBV10-3, the J call TRBJ1-1; D gene unclear. The CDR3 contains 13 residues. Germline CDR1 reads ENHRY; CDR2 reads SYGVKD. V was trimmed by 4 bases and J by 1 base, leaving 7 bases between them.

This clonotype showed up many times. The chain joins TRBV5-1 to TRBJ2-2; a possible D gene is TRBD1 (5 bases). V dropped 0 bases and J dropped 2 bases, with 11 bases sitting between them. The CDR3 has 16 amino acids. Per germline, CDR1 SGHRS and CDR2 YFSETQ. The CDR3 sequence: CASSLAQGLNTGELFF. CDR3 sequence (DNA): TGCGCCAGCAGCTTGGCTCAGGGTCTAAACACCGGGGAGCTGTTTTTT. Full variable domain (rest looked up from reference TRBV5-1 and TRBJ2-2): KAGVTQTPRYLIKTRGQQVTLSCSPISGHRSVSWYQQTPGQGLQFLFEYFSETQRNKGNFPGRFSGRQFSNSRSEMNVSTLELGDSALYLCASSLAQGLNTGELFFGEGSRLTVL.

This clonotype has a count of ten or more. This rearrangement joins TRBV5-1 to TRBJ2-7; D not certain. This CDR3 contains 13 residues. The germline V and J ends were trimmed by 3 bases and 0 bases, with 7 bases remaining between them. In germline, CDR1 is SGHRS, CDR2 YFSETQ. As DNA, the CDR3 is TGCGCCAGCAGCTCGCTGAGCTCCTACGAGCAGTACTTC. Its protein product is CASSSLSSYEQYF.

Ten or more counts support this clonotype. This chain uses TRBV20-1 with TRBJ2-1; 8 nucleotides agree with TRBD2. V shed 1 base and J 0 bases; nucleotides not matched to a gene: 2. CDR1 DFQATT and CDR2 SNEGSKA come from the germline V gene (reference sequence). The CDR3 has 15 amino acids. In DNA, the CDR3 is TGCAGTGCTAGAGTAGCGGGAAGCTCCTACAATGAGCAGTTCTTC. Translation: CSARVAGSSYNEQFF.

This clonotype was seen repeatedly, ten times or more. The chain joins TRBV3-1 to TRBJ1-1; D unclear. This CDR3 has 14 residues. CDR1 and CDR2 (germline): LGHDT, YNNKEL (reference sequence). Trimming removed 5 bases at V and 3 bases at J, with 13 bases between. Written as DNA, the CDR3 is TGTGCCAGCAGCTATAGGACGAAGGACACTGAAGCTTTCTTT. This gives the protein CASSYRTKDTEAFF.

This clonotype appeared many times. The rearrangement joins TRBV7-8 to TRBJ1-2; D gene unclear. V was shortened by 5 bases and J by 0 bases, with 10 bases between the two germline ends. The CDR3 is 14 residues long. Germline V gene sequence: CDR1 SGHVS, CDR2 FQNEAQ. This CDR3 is CASSTRGSNYGYTF. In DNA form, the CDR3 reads TGTGCCAGCAGCACCCGGGGTTCTAACTATGGCTACACCTTC.

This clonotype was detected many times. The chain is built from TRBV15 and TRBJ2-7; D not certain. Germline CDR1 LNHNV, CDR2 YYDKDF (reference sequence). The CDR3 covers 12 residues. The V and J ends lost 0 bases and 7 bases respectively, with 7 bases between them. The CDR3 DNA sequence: TGTGCCACCAGCAGAGATCGTATGGAGCAGTACTTC. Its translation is CATSRDRMEQYF.

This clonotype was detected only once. CDR3: CSVEAGPGVTEAFF. In nucleotides, the CDR3 is TGCAGCGTGGAGGCCGGGCCAGGGGTGACTGAAGCTTTCTTT. This chain uses TRBV29-1 with TRBJ1-1; a weak D match, TRBD1 (6 bases). Trimming took off 6 bases at V and 5 bases at J, with 19 bases between the two ends. This CDR3 region has 14 residues. From germline, CDR1 is SQVTM and CDR2 ANQGSEA.

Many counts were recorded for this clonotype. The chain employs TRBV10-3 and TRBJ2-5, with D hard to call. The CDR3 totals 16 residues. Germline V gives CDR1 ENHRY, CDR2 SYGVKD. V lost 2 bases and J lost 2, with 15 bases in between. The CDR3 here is CAISEGVSRTQETQYF. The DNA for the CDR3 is TGTGCCATCAGTGAGGGTGTTTCTCGAACACAAGAGACCCAGTACTTC.

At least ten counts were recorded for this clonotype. CDR3 sequence (DNA): TGTGCCAGCAGCCTAAGGGCCCTGAGCTCCTACAATGAGCAGTTCTTC. Translation: CASSLRALSSYNEQFF. The genes are TRBV7-3 and TRBJ2-1; D ambiguous. Germline V gene lookup returns CDR1 SGHTA and CDR2 FQGTGA. Trimming took 5 bases from V and 0 from J, leaving 14 bases between them. The CDR3 is made up of 16 amino acids.

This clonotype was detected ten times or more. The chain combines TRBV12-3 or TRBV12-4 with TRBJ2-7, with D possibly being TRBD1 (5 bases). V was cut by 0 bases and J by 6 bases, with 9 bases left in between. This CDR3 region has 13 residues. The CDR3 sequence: CASSLAGPGEQYF. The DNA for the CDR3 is TGTGCCAGCAGTTTAGCGGGGCCGGGCGAGCAGTACTTC.